This T cell receptor beta chain is from a study of cytomegalovirus exposure and HLA in healthy donors (dated by TCRdb to about 2017). About the investigation overall: An earlier analysis of fewer than 750 of the donors reported about 260 Gb of sequence data and about 120 million unique TCR beta sequences obtained from some 170 million T cells. An earlier analysis of a few hundred of the donors applied high-throughput TCR beta sequencing to assess whether each TCR beta V gene segment acted as functional or pseudogenic. HLA typing covered class I and class II loci at four-digit resolution. Besides the first cohort of approximately 710 subjects, a separate validation cohort made up of over a hundred different subjects was used. Typing coverage varied by locus: roughly 629-640 donors for A, B, C, DRB1 and DQB1; approximately 560 for DQA1; around 610 for DPA1; some 470 for DPB1. To study patterns of TCR occurrence, a later analysis re-analyzed previously published TCR beta repertoires from around 670 donors and added high-resolution HLA genotyping. Because of strong linkage in the cohort, roughly five DR-DQ haplotypes were treated as single units for association and clustering. In a later genetic analysis, genome-wide SNP genotypes for about 55% of the roughly 670 donors were used, and that subset was treated as a discovery cohort. Among the approximately 420 genotyped donors, approximately 81% belonged to the genetic ancestry cluster associated with self-reported Caucasian donors. Among some 400 genotyped donors of the cohort, an average of about 240,000 unique TCR beta nucleotide sequences were sequenced per donor, roughly 18% of them non-productive. The aim of the study was to test whether cataloging public T cell receptors could identify signatures of past pathogen exposure. Alongside the repertoire data, information on donor age, sex, ethnicity and CMV serostatus was compiled. To predict cytomegalovirus infection status, the study brought together high-throughput TCR immunosequencing, statistical association of individual TCRs with disease status, and machine learning. An early release covering about 600 HLA-typed donors comprised 250 to 350 gigabases of sequencing data and some 79 million unique TCR sequences. Using immunosequencing, the study profiled T cell repertoires from approximately 700 subjects and related those repertoires to cytomegalovirus serostatus. Rather than drawing on any new phenotypic data, the later analysis identified candidate immune exposures from TCR beta sequences and the way those sequences occurred across donors. Every repertoire in the discovery cohort had been generated on one and the same sequencing platform.

The cohort was made up of 650 to 700 healthy bone marrow donors. At the time of sampling, all cohort members were nominally healthy, though unrecorded immune exposures were likely present. The donor tested CMV seronegative and was one of the 352 seronegative cohort members. Every donor gave a peripheral blood sample, and the peripheral blood mononuclear cells from that sample were used for TCR beta sequencing. Genomic DNA was extracted from the blood cell samples with the Qiagen DNeasy Blood Extraction Kit. The protocol used for the library was the immunoSEQ multiplex PCR assay. A mixture of 60 forward primers for TCR Vbeta segments and 13 reverse primers for TCR Jbeta segments was used in the multiplex PCR. The CDR3 region of rearranged TCR beta genes was amplified from genomic DNA with a multiplex PCR assay. The Illumina HiSeq System was used to sequence the amplified TCR beta libraries as 87-base-pair reads. In the paper's pipeline: Across the 666 repertoires, a later analysis counted around 80 million unique TCR beta chains, 8.5 million to 12 million of which were shared by at least two donors. A nearest-neighbor algorithm error-corrected the raw reads and collapsed the reads into unique sequences, merging closely related sequences to remove PCR and sequencing errors. V, D and J gene segments were assigned by aligning CDR3 sequences to IMGT reference sequences. For a sequence to be retained, at least a six-nucleotide match to both a V gene segment and a J gene segment was required. A rearrangement counted as productive if the CDR3 had no stop codons and remained in frame with V and J, and every other rearrangement counted as non-productive. Following IMGT convention, CDR3 was defined as the stretch from the second conserved V-encoded cysteine to the conserved J-encoded phenylalanine. Sequences without an unambiguous match to a single V gene segment were excluded from the earlier analysis of almost 600 of the donors. An earlier analysis of several hundred of the donors called V segments functional above 56.7% productive rearrangements and segregating when the between-donor standard deviation exceeded 5%. To diagnose cytomegalovirus status from the catalog of TCR beta chain sequences, a statistical classification framework was built. In a later analysis, V and J genes were assigned by comparing TCR nucleotide sequences against IMGT/GENE-DB human TR gene sequences. In a later analysis, CDR3 sequences and most-parsimonious VDJ recombination scenarios were assigned using the TCRdist pipeline. In a later analysis, each TCR beta chain was defined by its CDR3 amino acid sequence together with its V-gene family, and reads without a unique V-gene family were excluded. As a way to deal with suspected cross-contamination and a sequencing artifact, a later analysis dropped approximately 570 nucleotide sequences that were highly shared and had low generation probability. In a later analysis, a clonal expansion index was calculated for each public chain from normalized within-repertoire ranks of inferred template counts. A later analysis computed generation probabilities with a VDJ recombination model fitted to out-of-frame rearrangements, and checked the results against IGoR. In a later analysis, hypergeometric tests were used to score TCR-TCR, TCR-HLA and TCR-CMV co-occurrence, with a repertoire-size bias correction applied to TCR pairs. In a later analysis, false discovery rates were estimated by permuting HLA or CMV assignments 20 times. In a later analysis, co-occurring TCRs were grouped using DBSCAN, with TCRdist sequence similarity added in when clustering inside HLA-allele-positive subsets. For co-occurrence clustering, repertoires with fewer than 30,000 or more than 120,000 public chains were excluded, along with roughly 5 repertoires with anomalous nucleotide sharing. TCRdb's version of the immuneACCESS table is confined to in-frame rearrangements and falls short of the full clone set. An unresolved V gene accounts for under half of the shortfall where checked; the remainder is of unknown origin. V and J calls plus clone size are reproduced from that table; the DNA served to infer D and trimming. The sample profile shows about 250,000 clones; around 65% of them were found once. The ten largest make up about 2.1% of the sample.

In regard to this clone: Its target antigen remains unknown. Base qualities are not at hand, and no much larger clone is one base apart.

The paper's findings and limits, for the study overall: A few of the identified cytomegalovirus-associated TCR beta chains were confirmed in vitro to be specific for cytomegalovirus antigens. The study listed 170 or so TCR beta chains as associated with cytomegalovirus. V-gene and J-gene trimming of TCR beta chains was associated with a missense DCLRE1C variant in a later genetic analysis, and the association was replicated in an independent cohort. According to the authors, the approach could potentially be generalized to other disease states and immunological phenotypes. While some public TCRs were present in many individuals, most TCR sequences turned up only very rarely across donors. This cohort had only TCR beta chains sequenced, and the lack of alpha or paired-chain data limited which features could be detected. The presence/absence analyses assumed that sequencing depth was roughly uniform across donors, and that assumption may not be true. A further reported finding was that TCR beta sequences accurately predicted the HLA-A and HLA-B alleles for most subjects in the first cohort. Because HLA typing was missing for some donors at each locus, association tests included only the typed subset. When HLA alleles, especially DR and DQ, strongly co-occurred, attributing TCR associations to individual alleles was difficult. The 87-base-pair reads could not distinguish some IMGT-functional V segments, including TRBV6-2 and TRBV6-3, so those segments were excluded. In a later analysis, 16,951 TCR beta sequences were associated with specific HLA alleles at a false discovery rate of 0.05. A group of highly shared sequence variants was considered likely to be a technical artifact of the sequencing pipeline. The only immune exposure information available for the cohort was CMV serostatus. Correlated functional status among segregating V segments might reflect linkage disequilibrium, but an unknown experimental factor could not be ruled out. A later genetic analysis reported fewer N-insertions in productive TCRs among donors in an Asian-associated ancestry cluster than the roughly 690-donor mean. In a later analysis, several top co-occurrence clusters were reported to appear linked to parvovirus B19, influenza, CMV and Epstein-Barr virus. In a later analysis, the rate of TCR association differed among HLA loci, with DRB1 alleles having the most associated TCRs and HLA-C alleles having the fewest. An earlier analysis of approximately 600 of the donors showed that most TCR beta V segments appeared in productive rearrangements either about 87% or about 30% of the time, which broadly matched IMGT annotations. Compared with equally common non-associated chains, HLA-associated TCR beta chains in a later analysis were more clonally expanded and had lower generation probabilities. In a later analysis, most CMV-associated TCR beta chains were found to appear HLA-restricted, with HLA associations seemingly driven largely by CMV exposure. The earlier analysis of nearly 600 of the donors excluded approximately 17 rarely observed V segments, including chromosome 9 orphons, because counts were too low. In both the original and validation cohorts, the classifier was reported to diagnose cytomegalovirus status with high specificity and sensitivity.

CDR1 and CDR2 were assigned from the germline V gene (reference sequence) as SGHNT and YYREEE. There are 18 amino acids in the CDR3, from cysteine to phenylalanine inclusive. Only the CDR3 DNA is retained, 54 bases long and in frame from the first base. V is pruned by 4 bases and J by 7 bases, leaving 18 bases of the junction without a gene match. The sequence derives from a female donor in good health and CMV-seronegative. This sequence uses TRBV5-4 and TRBJ2-7, and TRBD1 matches 12 of the central bases. Source material: PBMCs. The CDR3 loop reads CASSPTRIGTGGFGEQYF. The nucleotides are TGTGCCAGCAGCCCAACGAGGATTGGGACAGGGGGCTTTGGGGAGCAGTACTTC. With all but the CDR3 taken from the reference TRBV5-4 and TRBJ2-7 genes, the full variable domain is: ETGVTQSPTHLIKTRGQQVTLRCSSQSGHNTVSWYQQALGQGPQFIFQYYREEENGRGNFPPRFSGLQFPNYSSELNVNALELDDSALYLCASSPTRIGTGGFGEQYFGPGTRLTVT.